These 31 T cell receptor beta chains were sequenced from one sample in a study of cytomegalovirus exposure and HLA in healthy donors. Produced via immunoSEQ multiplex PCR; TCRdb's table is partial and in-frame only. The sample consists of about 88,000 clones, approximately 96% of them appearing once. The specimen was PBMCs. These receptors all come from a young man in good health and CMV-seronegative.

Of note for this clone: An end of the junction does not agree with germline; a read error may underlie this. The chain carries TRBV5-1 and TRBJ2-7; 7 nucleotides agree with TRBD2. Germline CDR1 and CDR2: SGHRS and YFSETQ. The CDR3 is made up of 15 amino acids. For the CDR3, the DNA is TGCGCCAGCAGCTTGGAGGGACTATCCTCCAACGAGCAGTACTTC. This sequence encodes CASSLEGLSSNEQYF. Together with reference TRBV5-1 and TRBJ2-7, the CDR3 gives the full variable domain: KAGVTQTPRYLIKTRGQQVTLSCSPISGHRSVSWYQQTPGQGLQFLFEYFSETQRNKGNFPGRFSGRQFSNSRSEMNVSTLELGDSALYLCASSLEGLSSNEQYFGPGTRLTVT.

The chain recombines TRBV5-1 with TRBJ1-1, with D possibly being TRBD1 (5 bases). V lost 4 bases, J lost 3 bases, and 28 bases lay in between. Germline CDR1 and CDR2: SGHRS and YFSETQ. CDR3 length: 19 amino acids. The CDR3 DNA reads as TGCGCCAGCAGCCTGGGGAGGGGAGGGCTTACGTACGGCCACACTGAAGCTTTCTTT. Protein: CASSLGRGGLTYGHTEAFF.

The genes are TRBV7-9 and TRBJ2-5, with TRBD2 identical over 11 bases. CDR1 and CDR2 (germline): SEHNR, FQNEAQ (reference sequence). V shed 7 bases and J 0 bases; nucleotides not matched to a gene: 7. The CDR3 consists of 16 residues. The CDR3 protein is CASTPLTSGNQETQYF. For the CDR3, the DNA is TGTGCCAGCACCCCACTGACTAGCGGGAACCAAGAGACCCAGTACTTC. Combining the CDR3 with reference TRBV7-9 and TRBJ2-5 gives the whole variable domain DTGVSQNPRHKITKRGQNVTFRCDPISEHNRLYWYRQTLGQGPEFLTYFQNEAQLEKSRLLSDRFSAERPKGSFSTLEIQRTEQGDSAMYLCASTPLTSGNQETQYFGPGTRLLVL.

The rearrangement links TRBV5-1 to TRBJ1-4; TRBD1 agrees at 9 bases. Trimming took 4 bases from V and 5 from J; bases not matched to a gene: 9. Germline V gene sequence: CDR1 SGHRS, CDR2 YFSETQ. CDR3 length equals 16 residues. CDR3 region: CASSRGSTGGNEKLFF. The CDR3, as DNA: TGCGCCAGCAGCCGGGGCTCGACAGGGGGGAATGAAAAACTGTTTTTT. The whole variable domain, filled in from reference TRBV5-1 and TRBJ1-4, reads KAGVTQTPRYLIKTRGQQVTLSCSPISGHRSVSWYQQTPGQGLQFLFEYFSETQRNKGNFPGRFSGRQFSNSRSEMNVSTLELGDSALYLCASSRGSTGGNEKLFFGSGTQLSVL.

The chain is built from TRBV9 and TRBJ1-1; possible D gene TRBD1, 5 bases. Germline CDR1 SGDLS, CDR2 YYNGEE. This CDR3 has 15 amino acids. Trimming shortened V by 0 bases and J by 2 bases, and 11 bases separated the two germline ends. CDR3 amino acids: CASSVDSTGNTEAFF. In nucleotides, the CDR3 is TGTGCCAGCAGCGTAGATTCCACAGGAAACACTGAAGCTTTCTTT.

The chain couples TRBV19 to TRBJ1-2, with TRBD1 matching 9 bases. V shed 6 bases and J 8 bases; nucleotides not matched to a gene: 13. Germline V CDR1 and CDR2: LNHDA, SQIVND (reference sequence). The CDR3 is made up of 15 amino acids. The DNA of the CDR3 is TGTGCCAGTAGACTGATGAACAGGGGGCTAAGCGGCTACACCTTC. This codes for CASRLMNRGLSGYTF.

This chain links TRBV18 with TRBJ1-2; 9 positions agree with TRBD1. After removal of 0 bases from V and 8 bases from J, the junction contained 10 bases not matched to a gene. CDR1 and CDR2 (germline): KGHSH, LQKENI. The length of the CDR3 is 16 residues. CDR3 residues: CASSPPGTGGAWGYTF. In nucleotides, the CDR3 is TGTGCCAGCTCACCACCAGGCACAGGGGGCGCCTGGGGCTACACCTTC.

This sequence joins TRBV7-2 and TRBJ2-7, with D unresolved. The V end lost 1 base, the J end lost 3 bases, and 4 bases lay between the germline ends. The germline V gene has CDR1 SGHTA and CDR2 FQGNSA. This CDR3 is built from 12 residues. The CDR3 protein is CASSLVIYEQYF. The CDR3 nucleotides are TGTGCCAGCAGCTTAGTAATCTACGAGCAGTACTTC. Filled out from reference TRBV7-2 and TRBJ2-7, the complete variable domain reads GAGVSQSPSNKVTEKGKDVELRCDPISGHTALYWYRQSLGQGLEFLIYFQGNSAPDKSGLPSDRFSAERTGGSVSTLTIQRTQQEDSAVYLCASSLVIYEQYFGPGTRLTVT.

CDR3 nucleotide sequence: TGTGCCAGCAGAGACTATCAGCCCCAGCATTTT. Translated, it gives CASRDYQPQHF. The J gene is TRBJ1-5, the V gene TRBV6-5; D call uncertain. Germline CDR1 is MNHEY and CDR2 is SVGAGI. The length of the CDR3 is 11 residues. Trimming removed 6 bases at V and 5 bases at J, with 5 bases between.

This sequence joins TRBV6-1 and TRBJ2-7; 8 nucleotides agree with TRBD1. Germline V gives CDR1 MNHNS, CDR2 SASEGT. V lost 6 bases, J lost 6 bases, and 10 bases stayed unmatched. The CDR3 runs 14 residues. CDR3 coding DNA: TGTGCCAGCAGCGGCCGGACAGGGTCTGTCGAGCAGTACTTC. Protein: CASSGRTGSVEQYF.

CDR3 protein: CATSRGTVEKLFF. In DNA, the CDR3 is TGTGCCACCAGCAGAGGGACAGTAGAAAAACTGTTTTTT. The V call is TRBV15, the J call TRBJ1-4; maybe TRBD1 (6 bases). In germline, CDR1 is LNHNV, CDR2 YYDKDF (reference sequence). This CDR3 is built from 13 residues. Trimming took off 1 base at V and 8 bases at J, with 8 bases between the two ends.

The CDR3 nucleotides read TGTGCCAGCAGGATGACAGGGGGCAATCAGCCCCAGCATTTT. The encoded protein is CASRMTGGNQPQHF. The chain recombines TRBV28 with TRBJ1-5; 8 bases fit TRBD1. V was pared by 6 bases and J by 2 bases, with 3 bases of the junction left unmatched. CDR3 length: 14 amino acids. CDR1 MDHEN and CDR2 SYDVKM come from the germline V gene.

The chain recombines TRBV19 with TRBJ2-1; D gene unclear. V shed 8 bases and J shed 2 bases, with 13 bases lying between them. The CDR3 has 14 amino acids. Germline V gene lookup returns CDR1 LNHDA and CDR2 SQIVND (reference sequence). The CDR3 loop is CASHRGGTYNEQFF. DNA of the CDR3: TGTGCCAGTCATCGCGGCGGTACCTACAATGAGCAGTTCTTC.

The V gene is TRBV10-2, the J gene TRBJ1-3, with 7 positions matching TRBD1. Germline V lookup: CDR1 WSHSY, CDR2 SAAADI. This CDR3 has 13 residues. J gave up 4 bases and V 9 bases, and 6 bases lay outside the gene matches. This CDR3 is CASVGTAGNTIYF. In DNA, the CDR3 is TGCGCCAGTGTCGGGACAGCCGGAAACACCATATATTTT.

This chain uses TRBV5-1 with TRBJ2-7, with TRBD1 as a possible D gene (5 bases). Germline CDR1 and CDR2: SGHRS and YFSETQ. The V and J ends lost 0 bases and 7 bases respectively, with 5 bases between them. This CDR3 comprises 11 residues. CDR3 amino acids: CASSLGQEQYF. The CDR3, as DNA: TGCGCCAGCAGCTTGGGACAGGAGCAGTACTTC.

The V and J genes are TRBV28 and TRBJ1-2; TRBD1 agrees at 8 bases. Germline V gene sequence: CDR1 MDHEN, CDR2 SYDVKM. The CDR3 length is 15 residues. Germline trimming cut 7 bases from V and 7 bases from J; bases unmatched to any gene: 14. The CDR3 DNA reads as TGTGCCAGCACCCCCCCTCGCAGGGGGCGAGGTGGCTACACCTTC. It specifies CASTPPRRGRGGYTF.

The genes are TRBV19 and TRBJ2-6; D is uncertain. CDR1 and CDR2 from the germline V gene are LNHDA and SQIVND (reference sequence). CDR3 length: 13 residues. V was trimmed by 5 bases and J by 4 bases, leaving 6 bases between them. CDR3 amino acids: CASSQSGANVLTF. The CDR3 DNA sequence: TGTGCCAGTAGTCAGTCAGGGGCCAACGTCCTGACTTTC.

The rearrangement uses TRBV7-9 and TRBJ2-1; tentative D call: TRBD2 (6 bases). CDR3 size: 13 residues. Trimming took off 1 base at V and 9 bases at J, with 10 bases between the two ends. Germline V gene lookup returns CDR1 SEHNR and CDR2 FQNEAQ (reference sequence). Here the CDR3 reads CASSLVVGGEQFF. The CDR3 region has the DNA TGTGCCAGCAGCTTAGTGGTGGGAGGTGAGCAGTTCTTC.

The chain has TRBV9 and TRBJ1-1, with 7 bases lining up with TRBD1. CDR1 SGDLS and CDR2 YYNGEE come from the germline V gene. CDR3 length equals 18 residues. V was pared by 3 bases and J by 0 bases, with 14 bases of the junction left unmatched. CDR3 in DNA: TGTGCCAGCAGCGAGCCCTTGACAGGGCCAACTATGAACACTGAAGCTTTCTTT. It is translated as CASSEPLTGPTMNTEAFF.

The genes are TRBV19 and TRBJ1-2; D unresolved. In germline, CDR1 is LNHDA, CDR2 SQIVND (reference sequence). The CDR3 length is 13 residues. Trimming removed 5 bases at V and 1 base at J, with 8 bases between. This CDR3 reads CASSPSLNYGYTF. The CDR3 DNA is TGTGCCAGTAGTCCGAGCCTTAACTATGGCTACACCTTC.

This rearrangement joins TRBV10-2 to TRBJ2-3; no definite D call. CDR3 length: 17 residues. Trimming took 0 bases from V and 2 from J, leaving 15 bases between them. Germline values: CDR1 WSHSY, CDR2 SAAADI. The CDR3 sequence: CASSESRVLVNTDTQYF. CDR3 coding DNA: TGCGCCAGCAGTGAGTCCCGGGTGCTGGTTAACACAGATACGCAGTATTTT.

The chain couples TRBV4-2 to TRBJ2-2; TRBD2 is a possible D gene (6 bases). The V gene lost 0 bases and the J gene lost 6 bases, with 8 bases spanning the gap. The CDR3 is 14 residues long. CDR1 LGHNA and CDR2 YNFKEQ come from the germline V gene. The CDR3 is CASSQEGTPGELFF. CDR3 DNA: TGTGCCAGCAGCCAAGAGGGGACTCCCGGGGAGCTGTTTTTT.

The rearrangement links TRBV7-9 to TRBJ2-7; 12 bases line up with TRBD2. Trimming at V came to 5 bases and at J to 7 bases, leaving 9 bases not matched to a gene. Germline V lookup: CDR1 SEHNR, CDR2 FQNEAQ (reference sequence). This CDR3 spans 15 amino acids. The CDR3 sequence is CASSPRTSGTFEQYF. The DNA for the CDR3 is TGTGCCAGCAGCCCCAGGACTAGCGGGACTTTTGAGCAGTACTTC. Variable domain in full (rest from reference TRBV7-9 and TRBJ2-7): DTGVSQNPRHKITKRGQNVTFRCDPISEHNRLYWYRQTLGQGPEFLTYFQNEAQLEKSRLLSDRFSAERPKGSFSTLEIQRTEQGDSAMYLCASSPRTSGTFEQYFGPGTRLTVT.

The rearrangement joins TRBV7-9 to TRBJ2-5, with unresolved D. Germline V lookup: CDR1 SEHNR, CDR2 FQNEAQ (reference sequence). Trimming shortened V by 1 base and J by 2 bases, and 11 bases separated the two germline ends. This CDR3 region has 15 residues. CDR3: CASSLVRGDQETQYF. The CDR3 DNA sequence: TGTGCCAGCAGCTTAGTGCGCGGAGATCAAGAGACCCAGTACTTC.

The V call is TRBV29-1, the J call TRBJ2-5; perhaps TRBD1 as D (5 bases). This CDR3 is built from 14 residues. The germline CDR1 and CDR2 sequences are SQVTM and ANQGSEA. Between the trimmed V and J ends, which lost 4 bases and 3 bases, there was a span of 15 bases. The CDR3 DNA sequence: TGCAGCGTTGGCCCAACAGGAGTAAAAGAGACCCAGTACTTC. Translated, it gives CSVGPTGVKETQYF. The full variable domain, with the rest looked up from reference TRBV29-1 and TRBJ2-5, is SAVISQKPSRDICQRGTSLTIQCQVDSQVTMMFWYRQQPGQSLTLIATANQGSEATYESGFVIDKFPISRPNLTFSTLTVSNMSPEDSSIYLCSVGPTGVKETQYFGPGTRLLVL.

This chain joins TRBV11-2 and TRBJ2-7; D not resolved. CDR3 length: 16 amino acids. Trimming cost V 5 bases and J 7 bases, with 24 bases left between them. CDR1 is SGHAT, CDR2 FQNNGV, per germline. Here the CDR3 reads CASSPDRTALDREQYV. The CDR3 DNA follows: TGTGCCAGCAGCCCCGATAGGACGGCTTTAGATAGGGAGCAGTACGTC.

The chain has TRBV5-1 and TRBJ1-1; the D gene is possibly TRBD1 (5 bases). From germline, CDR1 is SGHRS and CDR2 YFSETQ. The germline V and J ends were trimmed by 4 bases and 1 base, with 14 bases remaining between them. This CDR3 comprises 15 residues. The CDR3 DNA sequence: TGCGCCAGCAGCCCTTCTCAGGGCTCGAACACTGAAGCTTTCTTT. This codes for CASSPSQGSNTEAFF.

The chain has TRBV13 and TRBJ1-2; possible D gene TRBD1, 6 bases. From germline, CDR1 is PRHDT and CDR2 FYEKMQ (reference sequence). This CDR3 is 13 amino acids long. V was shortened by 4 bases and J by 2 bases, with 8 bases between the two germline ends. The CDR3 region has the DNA TGTGCCAGCAGCTCGAGGGGGAACTATGGCTACACCTTC. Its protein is CASSSRGNYGYTF.

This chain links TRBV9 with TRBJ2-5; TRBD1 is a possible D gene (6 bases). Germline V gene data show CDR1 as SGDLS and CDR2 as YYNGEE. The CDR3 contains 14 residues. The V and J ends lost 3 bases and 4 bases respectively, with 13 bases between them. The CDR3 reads CASSAFTGRETQYF. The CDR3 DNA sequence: TGTGCCAGCAGCGCATTCACAGGGCGAGAGACCCAGTACTTC. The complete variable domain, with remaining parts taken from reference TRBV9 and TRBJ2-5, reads DSGVTQTPKHLITATGQRVTLRCSPRSGDLSVYWYQQSLDQGLQFLIQYYNGEERAKGNILERFSAQQFPDLHSELNLSSLELGDSALYFCASSAFTGRETQYFGPGTRLLVL.

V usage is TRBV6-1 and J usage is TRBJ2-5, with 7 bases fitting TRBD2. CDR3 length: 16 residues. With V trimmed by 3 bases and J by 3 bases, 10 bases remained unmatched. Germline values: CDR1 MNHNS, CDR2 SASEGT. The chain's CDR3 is CASSDWTRSGEETQYF. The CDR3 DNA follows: TGTGCCAGCAGTGACTGGACTAGGAGCGGGGAAGAGACCCAGTACTTC.

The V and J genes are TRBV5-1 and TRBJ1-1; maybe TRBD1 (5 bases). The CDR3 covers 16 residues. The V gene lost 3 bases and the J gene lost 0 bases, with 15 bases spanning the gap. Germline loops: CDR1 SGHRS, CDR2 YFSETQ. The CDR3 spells CASSSQAGHLNTEAFF. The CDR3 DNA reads TGCGCCAGCAGCTCCCAGGCCGGACACTTGAACACTGAAGCTTTCTTT.